This TCR beta chain was documented in a study of T-cell memory formation after mild COVID-19. Study context: Largely, the TCR clusters proved donor specific.

Ten or more counts support this clonotype. Its antigen is currently unknown. Whole-study findings and limits: What remained unconfirmed was the SARS-CoV-2 specificity of second-wave clones peaking on day 37.

The germline V and J ends were trimmed by 5 bases and 7 bases, with 9 bases remaining between them. The length of the CDR3 is 11 residues. The germline gives CDR1 SEHNR, CDR2 FQNEAQ (reference sequence). After 5'RACE with constant-segment primers, TCR alpha and TCR beta cDNA libraries carrying sample barcodes and UMIs were obtained. MiXCR, applied by TCRdb to the 5' RACE reads, yields one record per CDR3 protein. The table has tens of thousands of distinct CDR3 sequences, over 9% seen once. Sequencing was carried out using PBMCs or a T cell subset sorted from them (not recorded which). V and J are TRBV7-9 and TRBJ2-7; D gene uncertain. This TCR derives from a young man who had mild COVID-19 (a few samples of this study predate the infection). Cell type and time point are not known. The CDR3 nucleotides read TGTGCCAGCAGCCGATACAGAGAGCAGTACTTC. Its protein product is CASSRYREQYF.